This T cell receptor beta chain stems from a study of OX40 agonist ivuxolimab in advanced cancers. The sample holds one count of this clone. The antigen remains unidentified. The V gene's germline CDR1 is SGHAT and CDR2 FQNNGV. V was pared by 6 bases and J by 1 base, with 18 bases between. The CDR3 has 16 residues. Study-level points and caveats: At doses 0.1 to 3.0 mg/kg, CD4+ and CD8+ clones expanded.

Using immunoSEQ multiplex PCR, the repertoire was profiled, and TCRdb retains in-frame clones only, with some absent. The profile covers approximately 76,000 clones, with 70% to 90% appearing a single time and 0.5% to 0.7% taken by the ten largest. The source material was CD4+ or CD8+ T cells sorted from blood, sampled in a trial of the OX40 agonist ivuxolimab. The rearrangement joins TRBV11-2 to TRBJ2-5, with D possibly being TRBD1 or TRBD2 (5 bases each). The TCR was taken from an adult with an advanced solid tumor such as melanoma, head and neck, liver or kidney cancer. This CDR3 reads CASSRKGTARQETQYF. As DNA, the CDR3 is TGTGCCAGCAGTCGGAAAGGGACCGCCCGCCAAGAGACCCAGTACTTC.